This T cell receptor beta chain came from a study of T-cell reconstitution after alpha-beta-depleted transplantation in children. Unique molecular identifiers were incorporated into the prepared TCRbeta library. TCRdb reprocessed the PCR reads via MiXCR and lists one record per CDR3 protein. This table holds a few hundred thousand distinct CDR3 sequences, approximately 20% found once. The V end was cut by 6 bases, the J end by 0 bases, with 12 bases between. The CDR3 contains 16 residues. The sequences come from PBMCs from the stem cell graft donor, collected from the stem cell graft. This receptor was obtained from a human donor who donated a stem cell graft to a child with acute myeloid leukemia. This chain links TRBV12-3 or TRBV12-4 with TRBJ1-6, with a weak D call TRBD1 (5 bases). DNA for the CDR3: TGTGCCAGCAGGCGGGGGGGAAGCTCCTATAATTCACCCCTCCACTTT. This translates into CASRRGGSSYNSPLHF.